This TCR beta chain came from a study of T cells in Graves' hyperthyroidism and ophthalmopathy. Findings of the study overall: Appearing also in blood were most of the thyroid clonotypes expanded above 0.001.

This clonotype was seen many times. Its target is not known. The CDR3 spans 17 residues. The ends lost 3 bases at V and 0 bases at J; junction bases unmatched: 8. Germline CDR1 reads ENHRY; CDR2 reads SYGVKD. Amplification of TCR beta CDR3 regions was performed using RNA transcripts as template. Researchers ran a first-round RT-PCR on the TCR CDR3 using the HTBI primer set. TCRdb called the multiplex PCR reads again in MiXCR, with one record for every CDR3 protein. The sample includes a few hundred thousand distinct CDR3 sequences, around 15% of them seen just once. A Clinical Activity Score of at least 3, a NOSPECS grade of at least 4 and a duration under 3 months were recorded in the ophthalmopathy patients. Researchers barred patients who had uncontrolled infection, other autoimmune disease, pregnancy or lactation.

Sequences were obtained from blood. The chain combines TRBV10-3 with TRBJ1-3; TRBD1 agrees at 7 bases. This clonotype originated in a woman aged 40 to 50 with Graves' ophthalmopathy. DNA for the CDR3: TGTGCCATCAGTGAAACAGGGGCGAAGTACTCTGGAAACACCATATATTTT. As protein: CAISETGAKYSGNTIYF.